This T cell receptor beta chain was obtained from a study of blood T cells in healthy people across ages. Healthy individuals of Caucasian origin from Russia, aged roughly 6 to 95, served as donors. Samples each had at least 6 micrograms of total RNA extracted. A second PCR, run for about 7 to 11 cycles, used a sample-barcoded 5' primer plus a J-beta primer mix. TCRdb used MiXCR to reprocess the 5' RACE reads, holding one entry per CDR3 protein. The data show some 760,000 distinct CDR3 sequences, 20% to 25% seen once. These data were likewise used in another study, on T cells of mothers and their children. That source adds: Using approximately 1.5 ug per 15 ul, all extracted RNA underwent cDNA synthesis. Detection yielded no persistent microchimeric T cell clones.

This clonotype was obtained from a boy between 5 and 17 years old in good health. The sample was blood.

The CDR3 nucleotides are TGCAGCGTTGCGGGTTTATACACTGAAGCTTTCTTT. Its translation is CSVAGLYTEAFF. The chain carries TRBV29-1 and TRBJ1-1, with D uncertain. The length of the CDR3 is 12 residues. Germline assignment: CDR1 SQVTM and CDR2 ANQGSEA. V was clipped by 4 bases and J by 3 bases, with 9 bases between them.